Listed below are T cell receptor beta chains from one sample, sequenced in a study of blood T cell repertoires in COVID-19. Repertoires were generated with immunoSEQ multiplex PCR, while TCRdb's copy carries only in-frame clones and drops some. Of some 150,000 clones listed, roughly four fifths are singletons. The sequenced sample was peripheral blood. The receptor set was obtained from a woman older than 75 with acute or convalescent COVID-19. The CDR3 runs from the conserved cysteine through the conserved F or W. The D gene is left open where the match is weak.

V gene	J gene	D gene	CDR3 protein
TRBV5-1	TRBJ2-6	TRBD2	CASSFTSGTHSGANVLTF
TRBV7-8	TRBJ2-3	TRBD2	CASSPPGLGRADTQYF
TRBV10-3	TRBJ1-2	TRBD1	CAISEKEGANGYTF
TRBV5-1	TRBJ2-7	.	CASSSDPGHHSYF
TRBV6-1	TRBJ1-6	TRBD1	CASSAIEPGQGTPLHF
TRBV20-1	TRBJ2-1	.	CSATADNEQFF
TRBV28	TRBJ1-2	TRBD1	CASSLGQGDYGYTF
TRBV28	TRBJ2-1	TRBD2	CASSFRSGREGEQFF
TRBV28	TRBJ1-2	TRBD1	CASKSHAQGFGYTF
TRBV9	TRBJ2-5	TRBD2	CASSSTSGGQETQYF
TRBV28	TRBJ2-7	TRBD1	CASSFPRQGAFHLPYEQYF
TRBV3-1/TRBV3-2	TRBJ2-6	.	CASSWYRGANVLTF
TRBV27	TRBJ1-2	.	CASSGQINYGYTF
TRBV10-3	TRBJ1-4	.	CAISEGAGTNEKLFF
TRBV14	TRBJ1-1	.	CASSHEDRTYTISNTEAFF
TRBV11-1	TRBJ2-7	TRBD2	CASSLGRASGRGEQYF
TRBV6-6	TRBJ2-4	.	CASSYSGGNIQYF
TRBV28	TRBJ2-7	.	CASSLWIGGGDGQQYF
TRBV7-2	TRBJ2-7	.	CASSSGVVPYEQYF
TRBV7-9	TRBJ1-6	.	CASTGEASSYNSPLHF
TRBV27	TRBJ2-7	TRBD1	CASSLSKVRDRGYEQYF
TRBV2	TRBJ2-1	TRBD2	CASSLPGLAGRRAYNEQFF
TRBV15	TRBJ1-2	.	CATSRNSPPGADGYTF
TRBV27	TRBJ1-6	TRBD1	CASSPTPGGPNNSPLHF
TRBV5-1	TRBJ1-1	.	CASSLGQDGAEAFF
TRBV19	TRBJ1-2	.	CASREQYYGYTF
TRBV28	TRBJ1-5	TRBD1	CASSFGDRSNQPQHF
TRBV5-6	TRBJ1-3	.	CASSLPGSGNTIYF
TRBV18	TRBJ2-1	TRBD2	CASSPPFAGGNEQFF
TRBV7-9	TRBJ2-5	TRBD2	CASSFSGLAGETQYF
TRBV5-1	TRBJ1-3	.	CASATDSGNTIYF
TRBV18	TRBJ1-4	TRBD1	CASSPQPGQSNEKLFF
TRBV28	TRBJ1-3	.	CASSLLQEGRNTIYF
TRBV18	TRBJ2-1	TRBD2	CASYKDGGSPYNEQFF
TRBV7-2	TRBJ1-2	TRBD1	CASSLRQGNGYTF
TRBV5-1	TRBJ2-7	.	CASSLRGLYEQYF
TRBV2	TRBJ1-4	.	CASSAVRRGGNEKLFF
TRBV19	TRBJ2-3	.	CASSIDSSGVVRDTQYF